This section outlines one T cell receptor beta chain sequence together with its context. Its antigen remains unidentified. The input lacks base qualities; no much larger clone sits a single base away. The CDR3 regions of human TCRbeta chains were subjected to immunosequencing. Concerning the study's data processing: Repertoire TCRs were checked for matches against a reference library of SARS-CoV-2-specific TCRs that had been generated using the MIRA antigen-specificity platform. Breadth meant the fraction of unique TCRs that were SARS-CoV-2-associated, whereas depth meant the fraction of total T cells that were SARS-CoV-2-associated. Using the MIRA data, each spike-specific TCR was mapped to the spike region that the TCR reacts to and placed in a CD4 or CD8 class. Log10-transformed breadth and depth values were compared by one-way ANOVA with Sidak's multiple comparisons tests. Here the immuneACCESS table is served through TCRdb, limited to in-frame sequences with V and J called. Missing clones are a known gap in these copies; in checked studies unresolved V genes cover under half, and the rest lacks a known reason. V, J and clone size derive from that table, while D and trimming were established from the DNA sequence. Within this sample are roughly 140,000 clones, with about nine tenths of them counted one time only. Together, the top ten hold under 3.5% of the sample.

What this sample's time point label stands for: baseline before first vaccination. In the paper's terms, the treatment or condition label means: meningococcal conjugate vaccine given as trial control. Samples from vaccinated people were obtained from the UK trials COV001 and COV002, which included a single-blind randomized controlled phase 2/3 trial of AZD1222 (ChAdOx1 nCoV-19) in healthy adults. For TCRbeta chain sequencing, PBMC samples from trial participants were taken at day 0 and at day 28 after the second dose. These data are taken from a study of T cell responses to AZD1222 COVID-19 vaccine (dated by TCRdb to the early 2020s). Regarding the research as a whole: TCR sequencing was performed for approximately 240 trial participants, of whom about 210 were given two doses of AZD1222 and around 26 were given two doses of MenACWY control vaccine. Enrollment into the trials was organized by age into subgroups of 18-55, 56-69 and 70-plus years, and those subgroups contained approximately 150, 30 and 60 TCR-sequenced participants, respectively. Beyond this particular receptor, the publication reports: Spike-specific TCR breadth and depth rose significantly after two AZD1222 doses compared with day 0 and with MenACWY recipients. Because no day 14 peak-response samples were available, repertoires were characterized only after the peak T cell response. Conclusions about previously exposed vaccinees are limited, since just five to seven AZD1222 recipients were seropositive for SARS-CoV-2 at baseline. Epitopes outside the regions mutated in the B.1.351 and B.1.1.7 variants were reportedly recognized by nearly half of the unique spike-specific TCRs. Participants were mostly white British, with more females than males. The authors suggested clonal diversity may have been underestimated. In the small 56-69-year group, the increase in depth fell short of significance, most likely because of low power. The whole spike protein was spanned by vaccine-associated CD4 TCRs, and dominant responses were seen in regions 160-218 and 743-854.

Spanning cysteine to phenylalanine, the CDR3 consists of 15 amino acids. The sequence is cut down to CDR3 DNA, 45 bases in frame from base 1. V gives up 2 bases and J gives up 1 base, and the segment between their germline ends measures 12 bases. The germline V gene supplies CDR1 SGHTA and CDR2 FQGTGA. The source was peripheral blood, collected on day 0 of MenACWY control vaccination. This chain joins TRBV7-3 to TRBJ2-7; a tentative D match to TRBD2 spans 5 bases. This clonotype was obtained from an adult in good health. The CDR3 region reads CASSLESGPSYEQYF. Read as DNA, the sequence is TGTGCCAGCAGCTTAGAAAGCGGCCCATCCTACGAGCAGTACTTC.